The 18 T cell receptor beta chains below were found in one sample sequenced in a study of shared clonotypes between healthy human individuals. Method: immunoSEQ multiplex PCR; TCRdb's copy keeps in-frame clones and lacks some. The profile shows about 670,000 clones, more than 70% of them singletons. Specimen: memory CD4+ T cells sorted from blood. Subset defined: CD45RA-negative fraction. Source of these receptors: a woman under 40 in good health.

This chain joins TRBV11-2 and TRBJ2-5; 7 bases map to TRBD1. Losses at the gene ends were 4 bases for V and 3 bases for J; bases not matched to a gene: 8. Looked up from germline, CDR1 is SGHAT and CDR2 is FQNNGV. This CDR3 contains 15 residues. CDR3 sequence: CASSSGGQRKETQYF. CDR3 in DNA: TGTGCCAGCAGCTCAGGGGGTCAAAGGAAAGAGACCCAGTACTTC.

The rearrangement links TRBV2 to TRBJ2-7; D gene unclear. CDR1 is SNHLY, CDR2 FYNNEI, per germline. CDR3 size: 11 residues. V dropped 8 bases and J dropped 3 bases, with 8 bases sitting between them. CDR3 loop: CASEWLYEQYF. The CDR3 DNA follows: TGTGCCAGCGAGTGGCTCTACGAGCAGTACTTC. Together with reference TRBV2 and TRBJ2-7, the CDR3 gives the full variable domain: EPEVTQTPSHQVTQMGQEVILRCVPISNHLYFYWYRQILGQKVEFLVSFYNNEISEKSEIFDDQFSVERPDGSNFTLKIRSTKLEDSAMYFCASEWLYEQYFGPGTRLTVT.

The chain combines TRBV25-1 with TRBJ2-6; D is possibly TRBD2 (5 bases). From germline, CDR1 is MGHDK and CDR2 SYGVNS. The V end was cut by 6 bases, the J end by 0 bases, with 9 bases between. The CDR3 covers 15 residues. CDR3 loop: CASRRGDSGANVLTF. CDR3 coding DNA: TGTGCCAGCAGACGGGGAGACTCTGGGGCCAACGTCCTGACTTTC.

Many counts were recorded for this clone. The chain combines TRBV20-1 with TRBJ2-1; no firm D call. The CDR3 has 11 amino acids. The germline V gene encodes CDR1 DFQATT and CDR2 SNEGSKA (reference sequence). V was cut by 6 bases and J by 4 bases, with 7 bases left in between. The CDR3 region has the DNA TGCAGTGCGGATCAGTACAATGAGCAGTTCTTC. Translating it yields CSADQYNEQFF.

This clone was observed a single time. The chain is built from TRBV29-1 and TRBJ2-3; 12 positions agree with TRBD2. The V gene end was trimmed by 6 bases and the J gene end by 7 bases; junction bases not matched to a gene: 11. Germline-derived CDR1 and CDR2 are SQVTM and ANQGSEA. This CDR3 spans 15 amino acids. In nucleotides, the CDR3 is TGCAGCGTGGCCGAAGGGACTAGCGGGCTACATACGCAGTATTTT. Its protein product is CSVAEGTSGLHTQYF.

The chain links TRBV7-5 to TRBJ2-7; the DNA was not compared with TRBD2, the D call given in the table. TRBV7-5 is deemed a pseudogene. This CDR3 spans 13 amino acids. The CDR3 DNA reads TGTGTCAGAAGCTTAGTCGGGACCTACGAGCAGTACTTC. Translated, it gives CVRSLVGTYEQYF.

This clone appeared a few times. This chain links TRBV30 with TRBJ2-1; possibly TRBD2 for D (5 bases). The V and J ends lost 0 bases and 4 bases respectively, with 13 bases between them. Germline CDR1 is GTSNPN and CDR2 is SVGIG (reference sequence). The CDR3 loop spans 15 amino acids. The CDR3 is CAWSVRNSEYNEQFF. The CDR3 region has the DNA TGTGCCTGGAGTGTACGGAATAGCGAATACAATGAGCAGTTCTTC.

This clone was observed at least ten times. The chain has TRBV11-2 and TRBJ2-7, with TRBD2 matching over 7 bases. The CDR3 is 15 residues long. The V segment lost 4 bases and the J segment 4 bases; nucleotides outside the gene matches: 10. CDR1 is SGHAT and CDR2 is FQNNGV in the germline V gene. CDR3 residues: CASSWTSGTGYEQYF. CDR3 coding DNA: TGTGCCAGCAGCTGGACCAGCGGGACGGGTTACGAGCAGTACTTC.

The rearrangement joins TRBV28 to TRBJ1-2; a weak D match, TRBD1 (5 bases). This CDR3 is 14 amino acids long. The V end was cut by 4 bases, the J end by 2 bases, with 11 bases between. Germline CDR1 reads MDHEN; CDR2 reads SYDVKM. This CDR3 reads CASSSLRDNYGYTF. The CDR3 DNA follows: TGTGCCAGCAGTTCCCTCCGGGACAACTATGGCTACACCTTC.

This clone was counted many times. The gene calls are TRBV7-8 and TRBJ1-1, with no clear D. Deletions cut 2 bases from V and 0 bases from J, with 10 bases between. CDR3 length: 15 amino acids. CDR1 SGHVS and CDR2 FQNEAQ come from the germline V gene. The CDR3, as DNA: TGTGCCAGCAGCTTATCCGTCTCTCTGAACACTGAAGCTTTCTTT. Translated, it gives CASSLSVSLNTEAFF.

The DNA for the CDR3 is TGTGCCAGCAGTACCCGGACAGGGGCTTACGAGCAGTACTTC. Protein sequence: CASSTRTGAYEQYF. The rearrangement links TRBV28 to TRBJ2-7, with 9 positions matching TRBD1. Germline V lookup: CDR1 MDHEN, CDR2 SYDVKM. V was clipped by 5 bases and J by 4 bases; unmatched bases: 6. The CDR3 extends over 14 amino acids. Together with reference TRBV28 and TRBJ2-7, the CDR3 gives the full variable domain: DVKVTQSSRYLVKRTGEKVFLECVQDMDHENMFWYRQDPGLGLRLIYFSYDVKMKEKGDIPEGYSVSREKKERFSLILESASTNQTSMYLCASSTRTGAYEQYFGPGTRLTVT.

The CDR3 DNA sequence: TGTGCCAGCAGCAATAGCGGTGGGGGGAATGAGCAGTTCTTC. This sequence encodes CASSNSGGGNEQFF. V usage is TRBV5-4 and J usage is TRBJ2-1; D might be TRBD2 (6 bases). V was cut by 4 bases and J by 7 bases, with 15 bases left in between. Per the germline V gene, CDR1 is SGHNT and CDR2 is YYREEE (reference sequence). The CDR3 runs 14 residues.

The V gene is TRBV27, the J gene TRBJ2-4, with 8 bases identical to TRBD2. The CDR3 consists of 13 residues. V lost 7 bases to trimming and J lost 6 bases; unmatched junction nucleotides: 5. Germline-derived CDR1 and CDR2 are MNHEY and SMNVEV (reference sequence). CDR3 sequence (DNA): TGTGCCAGCAAAGCGGGGGCCGGAAACATTCAGTACTTC. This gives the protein CASKAGAGNIQYF.

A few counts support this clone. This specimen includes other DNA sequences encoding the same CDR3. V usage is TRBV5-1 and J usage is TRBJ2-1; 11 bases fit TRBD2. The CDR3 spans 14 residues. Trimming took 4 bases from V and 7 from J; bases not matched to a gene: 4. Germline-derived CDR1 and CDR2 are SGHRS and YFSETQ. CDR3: CASSPGTSGNEQFF. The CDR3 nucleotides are TGCGCCAGCAGCCCTGGGACTAGCGGTAATGAGCAGTTCTTC. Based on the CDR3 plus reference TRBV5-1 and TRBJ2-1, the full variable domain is KAGVTQTPRYLIKTRGQQVTLSCSPISGHRSVSWYQQTPGQGLQFLFEYFSETQRNKGNFPGRFSGRQFSNSRSEMNVSTLELGDSALYLCASSPGTSGNEQFFGPGTRLTVL.

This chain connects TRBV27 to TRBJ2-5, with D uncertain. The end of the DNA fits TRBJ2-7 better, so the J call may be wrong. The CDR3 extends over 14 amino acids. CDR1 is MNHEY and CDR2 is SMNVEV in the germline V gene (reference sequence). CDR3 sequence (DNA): TGTGCCAGCAGAACACAAGTAGACTCCTACGAGCAGTACTTC. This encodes CASRTQVDSYEQYF.

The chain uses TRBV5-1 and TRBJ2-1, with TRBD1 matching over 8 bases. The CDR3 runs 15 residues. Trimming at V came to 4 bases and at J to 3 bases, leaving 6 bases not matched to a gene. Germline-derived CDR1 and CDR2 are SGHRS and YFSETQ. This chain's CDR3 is CASSGGTGDYNEQFF. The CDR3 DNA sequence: TGCGCCAGCAGCGGGGGGACAGGAGACTACAATGAGCAGTTCTTC.

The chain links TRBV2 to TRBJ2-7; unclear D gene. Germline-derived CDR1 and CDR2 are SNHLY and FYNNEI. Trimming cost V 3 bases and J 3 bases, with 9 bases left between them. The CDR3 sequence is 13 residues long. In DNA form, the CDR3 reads TGTGCCAGCAGTGATGAATTTTACTACGAGCAGTACTTC. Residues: CASSDEFYYEQYF.

The chain's CDR3 is CASQETSGISSYNEQFF. In DNA form, the CDR3 reads TGCGCCAGCCAGGAGACTAGCGGGATTAGCTCCTACAATGAGCAGTTCTTC. The gene calls are TRBV5-1 and TRBJ2-1; 11 bases align to TRBD2. Trimming at V came to 7 bases and at J to 0 bases, leaving 9 bases not matched to a gene. The CDR3 is made up of 17 amino acids. In germline, CDR1 is SGHRS, CDR2 YFSETQ.